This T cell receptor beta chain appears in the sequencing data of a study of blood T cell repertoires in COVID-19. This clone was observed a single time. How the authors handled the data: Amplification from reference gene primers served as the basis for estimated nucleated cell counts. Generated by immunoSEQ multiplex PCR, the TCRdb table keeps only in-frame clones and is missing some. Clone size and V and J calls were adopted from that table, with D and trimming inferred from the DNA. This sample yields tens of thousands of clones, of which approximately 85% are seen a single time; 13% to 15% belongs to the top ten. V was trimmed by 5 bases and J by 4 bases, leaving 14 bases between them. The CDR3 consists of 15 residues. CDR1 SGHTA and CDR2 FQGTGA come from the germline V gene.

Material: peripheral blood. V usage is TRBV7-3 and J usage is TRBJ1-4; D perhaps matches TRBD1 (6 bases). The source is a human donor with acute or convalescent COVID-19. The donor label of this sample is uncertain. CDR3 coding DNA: TGTGCCAGCAGCGCGACAGGTCTCGGTAATGAAAAACTGTTTTTT. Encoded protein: CASSATGLGNEKLFF.